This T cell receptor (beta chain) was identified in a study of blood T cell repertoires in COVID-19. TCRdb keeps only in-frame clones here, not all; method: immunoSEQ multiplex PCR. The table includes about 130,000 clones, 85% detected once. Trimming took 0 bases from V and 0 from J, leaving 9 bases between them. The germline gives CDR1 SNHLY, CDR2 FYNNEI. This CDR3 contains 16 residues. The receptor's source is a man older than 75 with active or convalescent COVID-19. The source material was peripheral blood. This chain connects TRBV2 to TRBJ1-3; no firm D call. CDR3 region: CASSEALLSSGNTIYF. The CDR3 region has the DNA TGTGCCAGCAGTGAAGCGCTTCTCAGCTCTGGAAACACCATATATTTT.